This T cell receptor beta chain was recovered during a study of blood T cell repertoires in COVID-19. About the study: Material from acute and convalescent COVID-19 was sourced from the United States, Italy and Spain.

The V gene end was trimmed by 4 bases and the J gene end by 2 bases; junction bases not matched to a gene: 19. The CDR3 sequence is 19 residues long. Germline V gene data show CDR1 as LNHDA and CDR2 as SQIVND (reference sequence). The repertoire was sequenced with immunoSEQ multiplex PCR; TCRdb's copy has only in-frame clones and lacks some. Seen here are tens of thousands of clones, around 86% observed once, and the top ten hold about a sixth. The source material was peripheral blood. The chain employs TRBV19 and TRBJ2-5; 7 nucleotides line up with TRBD2. This TCR was recovered from a woman at least 80 years old with active or convalescent COVID-19. For the CDR3, the DNA is TGTGCCAGTAGTACTCCCCCGGGGTGGAGCGGGGCATCTCAAGAGACCCAGTACTTC. This gives the protein CASSTPPGWSGASQETQYF.